This TCR beta chain stems from a study of blood T cells in healthy people across ages. In the study overall: Through template switching, about one barcoded beta molecule was captured per two T cells, as measured in model experiments.

Donors ranged from about 6 to 90 years old and were healthy Caucasians in Russia. Each sample gave at least 6 million isolated PBMCs. Losses at the gene ends were 8 bases for V and 8 bases for J; bases not matched to a gene: 14. The CDR3 extends over 14 amino acids. Looked up from germline, CDR1 is MNHNS and CDR2 is SASEGT. A second PCR of roughly 7 to 11 cycles used a sample-barcoded 5' primer and a J-beta primer mix. From each sample, at least 3 million paired-end reads containing CDR3 were obtained. MiXCR was run by TCRdb on the 5' RACE reads, yielding one entry per CDR3 protein. The table records around 800,000 distinct CDR3 sequences, around 42% of them present only once.

This receptor was identified in a man between 60 and 75 years old in good health. Sample: blood. V is TRBV6-1 and J is TRBJ1-2; 7 bases agree with TRBD1. The CDR3 loop reads CASGGGDRVSGYTF. The DNA of the CDR3 is TGTGCCAGCGGTGGGGGAGACAGGGTGTCGGGCTACACCTTC.